This T cell receptor (beta chain) originates from a study of CD8 T cells in Susac syndrome. This CDR3 is 17 amino acids long. J was trimmed by 2 bases and V by 10 bases; bases with no gene match: 13. The germline CDR1 and CDR2 sequences are MDHEN and SYDVKM. Reverse transcription of roughly 0.5 to 1 ug RNA was carried out with random hexamers. By means of immunoSEQ multiplex PCR, TCR beta CDR3 spanning 54 Vbeta and 13 Jbeta underwent amplification. Via MiXCR, TCRdb re-called the immunoSEQ multiplex PCR reads, giving one row per CDR3 protein. The sample shows tens of thousands of distinct CDR3 sequences, roughly nine tenths of them seen only once. Only one count was recorded for this clonotype.

The sequenced sample was CD8+ T cells from PBMCs. The rearrangement joins TRBV28 to TRBJ2-6, with 8 bases identical to TRBD2. The sequence came from a human donor in good health. CDR3 sequence (DNA): TGTGCCACCCGGAGGCGGGGGGACTATGCTGGGGCCAACGTCCTGACTTTC. This sequence encodes CATRRRGDYAGANVLTF.